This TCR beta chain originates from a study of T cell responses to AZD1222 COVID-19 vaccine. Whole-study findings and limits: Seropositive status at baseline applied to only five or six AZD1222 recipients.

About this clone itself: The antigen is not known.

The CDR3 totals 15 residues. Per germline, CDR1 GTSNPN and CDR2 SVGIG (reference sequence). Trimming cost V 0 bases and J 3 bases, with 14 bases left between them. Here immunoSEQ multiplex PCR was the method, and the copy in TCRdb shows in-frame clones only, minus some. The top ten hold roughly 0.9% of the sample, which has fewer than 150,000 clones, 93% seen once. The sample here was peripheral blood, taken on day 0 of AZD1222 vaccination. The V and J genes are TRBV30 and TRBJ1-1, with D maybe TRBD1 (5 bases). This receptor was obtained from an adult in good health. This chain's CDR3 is CAWSVLGREDTEAFF. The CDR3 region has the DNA TGTGCCTGGAGTGTTTTGGGCAGGGAGGACACTGAAGCTTTCTTT.